This T cell receptor (beta chain) was profiled in a study of cytomegalovirus exposure and HLA in healthy donors. V lost 0 bases and J lost 0, with 9 bases in between. The CDR3 extends over 15 amino acids. The germline gives CDR1 PRHDT, CDR2 FYEKMQ (reference sequence). About this clone: In the same sample, other DNA sequences code for this CDR3.

Primers for the PCR totalled 60 Vbeta and 13 Jbeta. Clones were sequenced by immunoSEQ multiplex PCR, and TCRdb holds only the in-frame ones, with some missing. The repertoire holds approximately 100,000 clones, with around 79% as singletons. This sequence originates from a male donor in good health and CMV-seropositive. V is TRBV13 and J is TRBJ2-7; no clear D gene. Sequenced material: PBMCs. The CDR3 reads CASSLGTGSSYEQYF. CDR3 coding DNA: TGTGCCAGCAGCTTAGGAACGGGTAGCTCCTACGAGCAGTACTTC.